This is a list of T cell receptor beta chains from one sample in a study of T-cell reconstitution after alpha-beta-depleted transplantation in children. TCRdb itself ran the PCR reads through MiXCR, one entry per CDR3 protein. The data show 500,000 or so distinct CDR3 sequences, about 31% seen once. The sample consisted of PBMCs from the stem cell graft donor, taken from the stem cell graft. These receptors all stem from a human donor who donated a stem cell graft to a child with aplastic anemia. Both conserved end residues are part of each CDR3. The D gene is left open where the match is weak. Rows may omit the clone size; those that give it use once, few, many or a size class.

TRBV2	few	-	TRBJ1-1	CASSTDGYTEAFF	TGTGCCAGCAGCACAGACGGATACACTGAAGCTTTCTTT
TRBV7-2	-	TRBD2	TRBJ2-1	CASSLAGVGGGASYEQFF	TGTGCCAGCAGCTTAGCGGGGGTCGGCGGGGGGGCTAGCTACGAGCAGTTCTTC
TRBV10-1	-	TRBD2	TRBJ2-2	CASSESRLAGTGELFF	TGCGCCAGCAGTGAGTCGCGCCTAGCGGGGACCGGGGAGCTGTTTTTT
TRBV12-3/TRBV12-4	-	TRBD1	TRBJ1-5	CASSLSGGPGNQPQHF	TGTGCCAGCAGTTTATCAGGGGGCCCGGGCAATCAGCCCCAGCATTTT
TRBV14	once	-	TRBJ2-3	CASSPSGSLADTQYF	TGTGCCAGCAGCCCCTCCGGGAGTCTCGCAGATACGCAGTATTTT
TRBV4-3	-	TRBD2	TRBJ2-7	CASSPTGEGSSYEQYF	TGCGCCAGCAGCCCGACGGGGGAGGGCAGCTCCTACGAGCAGTACTTC
TRBV10-3	once	TRBD1	TRBJ1-3	CAISETGGSGNTIYF	TGTGCCATCAGTGAGACAGGGGGCTCTGGAAACACCATATATTTT
TRBV20-1	-	TRBD1	TRBJ2-6	CSAREGTGGANVLTF	TGCAGTGCTAGAGAAGGGACAGGTGGGGCCAACGTCCTGACTTTC
TRBV5-4	few	TRBD2	TRBJ2-2	CASTLAGPTGELFF	TGTGCCAGCACCCTAGCGGGCCCCACCGGGGAGCTGTTTTTT
TRBV7-8	-	-	TRBJ1-2	CASSLVDSPYGYTF	TGTGCCAGCAGCTTAGTCGACAGCCCCTATGGCTACACCTTC
TRBV28	few	-	TRBJ1-5	CASTGGNQPQHF	TGTGCCAGCACGGGGGGCAATCAGCCCCAGCATTTT
TRBV20-1	-	TRBD1	TRBJ1-5	CSARDERAGGQPQHF	TGCAGTGCTAGAGATGAAAGAGCAGGGGGACAGCCCCAGCATTTT
TRBV20-1	few	-	TRBJ2-3	CSARDPERALTQYF	TGCAGTGCTAGAGATCCCGAGCGGGCCCTTACGCAGTATTTT
TRBV27	-	-	TRBJ1-2	CASSLSASGGYTF	TGTGCCAGCAGTTTATCGGCATCCGGCGGCTACACCTTC
TRBV24-1	few	-	TRBJ2-7	CATSDYGYEQYF	TGTGCCACCAGTGATTATGGCTACGAGCAGTACTTC
TRBV4-2	-	-	TRBJ1-1	CASSLGGLSGNTEAFF	TGTGCCAGCAGCCTCGGGGGCTTATCCGGGAACACTGAAGCTTTCTTT
TRBV5-1	-	-	TRBJ2-1	CASSLGPDNEQFF	TGCGCCAGCAGCTTGGGCCCAGACAATGAGCAGTTCTTC
TRBV20-1	-	-	TRBJ2-1	CSASVGGSYNGQFF	TGCAGTGCTAGTGTCGGGGGATCCTACAATGGGCAGTTCTTC
TRBV20-1	few	-	TRBJ2-1	CSARILELTYNEQFF	TGCAGTGCTAGGATTCTAGAATTGACCTACAATGAGCAGTTCTTC
TRBV5-1	-	TRBD2	TRBJ2-3	CASSLIAGGGNTQYF	TGCGCCAGCAGCTTGATAGCGGGAGGCGGGAATACGCAGTATTTT
TRBV2	-	TRBD2	TRBJ2-1	CASGLAGGWEQFF	TGTGCCAGCGGACTAGCGGGAGGTTGGGAGCAGTTCTTC
TRBV6-1	few	-	TRBJ1-4	CASSDGQLKLFF	TGTGCCAGCAGTGACGGACAGTTAAAACTGTTTTTT
TRBV4-3	few	-	TRBJ2-7	CASSLITVSYEQYF	TGCGCCAGCAGCCTCATAACGGTTTCCTACGAGCAGTACTTC
TRBV18	-	TRBD1	TRBJ1-5	CASSDRGLDQPQHF	TGTGCCAGCTCCGACAGGGGGCTTGATCAGCCCCAGCATTTT
TRBV20-1	-	-	TRBJ2-7	CSARRDHSYEQYF	TGCAGTGCTAGACGGGACCACTCCTACGAGCAGTACTTC
TRBV6-1	few	-	TRBJ1-1	CASSREGGYTEAFF	TGTGCCAGCAGCAGAGAAGGGGGATACACTGAAGCTTTCTTT
TRBV7-8	-	-	TRBJ1-4	CASSLVGATKDEKLFF	TGTGCCAGCAGCTTGGTTGGAGCCACAAAGGATGAAAAACTGTTTTTT
TRBV20-1	few	-	TRBJ1-3	CSARDLGEWNTIYF	TGCAGTGCTAGAGATCTGGGGGAGTGGAACACCATATATTTT
TRBV12-3/TRBV12-4	-	-	TRBJ1-2	CASSFSGDLVNGYTF	TGTGCCAGCAGTTTTTCTGGGGACCTCGTAAATGGCTACACCTTC
TRBV29-1	few	-	TRBJ2-6	CSVEVTAGANVLTF	TGCAGCGTTGAAGTTACGGCAGGGGCCAACGTCCTGACTTTC
TRBV6-2/TRBV6-3	-	-	TRBJ1-2	CASSYGYYGYTF	TGTGCCAGCAGTTACGGCTACTATGGCTACACCTTC
TRBV10-3	-	-	TRBJ2-7	CAISEAPLYEQYF	TGTGCCATCAGTGAGGCCCCCCTATACGAGCAGTACTTC
TRBV5-1	-	-	TRBJ2-7	CASSLGAGQIGEQYF	TGCGCCAGCAGCCTGGGAGCCGGACAGATAGGCGAGCAGTACTTC
TRBV10-3	-	-	TRBJ2-7	CAISEGGRLTYEQYF	TGTGCCATCAGTGAGGGGGGGCGATTGACCTACGAGCAGTACTTC
TRBV6-1	-	-	TRBJ1-1	CASSLRVRRVNPSSGEAFF	TGTGCCAGCAGCCTAAGGGTGCGCAGGGTTAACCCATCGTCCGGTGAAGCTTTCTTT
TRBV5-1	few	-	TRBJ2-5	CASSPDGTPMEDLDF	TGCGCCAGCAGCCCCGACGGGACACCGATGGAGGATTTGGACTTC
TRBV7-2	-	TRBD2	TRBJ2-7	CASSSPRGSSYEQYF	TGTGCCAGCAGCTCCCCGCGGGGGAGCTCCTACGAGCAGTACTTC
TRBV12-3/TRBV12-4	-	-	TRBJ2-7	CASSLLMGSYEQYF	TGTGCCAGCAGCCTCCTGATGGGCTCCTACGAGCAGTACTTC
TRBV5-1	-	-	TRBJ1-5	CASSTDRDSNQPQHF	TGCGCCAGCAGCACGGACAGAGATAGCAATCAGCCCCAGCATTTT
TRBV5-3	-	-	TRBJ2-1	CARSQPRLSSYNEQFF	TGTGCCAGAAGCCAACCTAGGCTCAGCTCCTACAATGAGCAGTTCTTC